This TCR beta chain was retrieved from a study of T cell changes during pregnancy in multiple sclerosis. TCRdb keeps only in-frame clones here, not all; method: immunoSEQ multiplex PCR. This sample has 50,000 to 70,000 clones, with 80% to 95% found just once. Trimming took off 7 bases at V and 8 bases at J, with 17 bases between the two ends. Germline assignment: CDR1 MNHNY and CDR2 SVGAGI (reference sequence). The CDR3 spans 13 residues. The V gene is TRBV6-6, the J gene TRBJ1-2, with D perhaps TRBD1 (6 bases). Sequencing used peripheral blood, obtained in the second trimester of pregnancy. The TCR originated in a female donor with multiple sclerosis, enrolled in a pregnancy study. CDR3 protein: CASTQGYGLGYTF. CDR3 in DNA: TGTGCCAGCACCCAGGGGTACGGGCTCGGCTACACCTTC.